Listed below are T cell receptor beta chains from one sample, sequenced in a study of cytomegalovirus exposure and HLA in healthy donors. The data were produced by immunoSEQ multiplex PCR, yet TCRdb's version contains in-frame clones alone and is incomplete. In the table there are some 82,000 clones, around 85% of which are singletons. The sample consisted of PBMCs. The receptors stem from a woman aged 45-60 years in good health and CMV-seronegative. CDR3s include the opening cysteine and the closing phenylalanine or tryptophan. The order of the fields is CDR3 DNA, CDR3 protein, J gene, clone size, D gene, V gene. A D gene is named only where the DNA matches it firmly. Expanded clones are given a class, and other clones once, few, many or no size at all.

DNA: TGTGCCAGCAGTGCTTCGGCAGGCAGCGGGGGAGGCACAGATACGCAGTATTTT; CDR3: CASSASAGSGGGTDTQYF; J: TRBJ2-3; size: NA; D: TRBD2; V: TRBV25-1
DNA: TGTGCCAGCAGCCAGGGACAGGGGCTCAATCAGCCCCAGCATTTT; CDR3: CASSQGQGLNQPQHF; J: TRBJ1-5; size: NA; D: TRBD1; V: TRBV2
DNA: TGTGCCAGCAGCTTAGTTAGCTCCTACAATGAGCAGTTCTTC; CDR3: CASSLVSSYNEQFF; J: TRBJ2-1; size: NA; D: NA; V: TRBV7-2
DNA: TGTGCCAGCACTGCGGGACTCAACACCGGGGAGCTGTTTTTT; CDR3: CASTAGLNTGELFF; J: TRBJ2-2; size: NA; D: NA; V: TRBV2
DNA: TGTGCCAGCAGCCCGGGGTTAGCGCTGGGGACCCAGTACTTC; CDR3: CASSPGLALGTQYF; J: TRBJ2-5; size: NA; D: NA; V: TRBV6-5
DNA: TGTGCCATCGCCCCAGCGGGGGGCCCAGATACGCAGTATTTT; CDR3: CAIAPAGGPDTQYF; J: TRBJ2-3; size: NA; D: TRBD2; V: TRBV10-3
DNA: TGTGCCAGCTCACTACATGGACTAGCGGGGGCCAGAAACAATGAGCAGTTCTTC; CDR3: CASSLHGLAGARNNEQFF; J: TRBJ2-1; size: NA; D: TRBD2; V: TRBV18
DNA: TGTGCCATCAGCGGCCCGGGGGATTCACCCCTCCACTTT; CDR3: CAISGPGDSPLHF; J: TRBJ1-6; size: NA; D: NA; V: TRBV10-3
DNA: TGTGCCAGCAGTTATACCTGGACTGATTACGAGCAGTACTTC; CDR3: CASSYTWTDYEQYF; J: TRBJ2-7; size: NA; D: NA; V: TRBV6-5
DNA: TGTGCCACCCGTGGTGGCGGGGAGGCAGATACGCAGTATTTT; CDR3: CATRGGGEADTQYF; J: TRBJ2-3; size: NA; D: NA; V: TRBV6-1
DNA: TGCGCCAGCAGCCAAGATCAGAGGGGAGGCACTGAAGCTTTCTTT; CDR3: CASSQDQRGGTEAFF; J: TRBJ1-1; size: NA; D: NA; V: TRBV4-3
DNA: TGTGCCAGCAGCCTGGTTAATACAGGGGGTATGGACTATGGCTACACCTTC; CDR3: CASSLVNTGGMDYGYTF; J: TRBJ1-2; size: once; D: TRBD1; V: TRBV7-2
DNA: TGCGCCAGCAGCCAAGAGAGGCCCACGTACCAAGAGACCCAGTACTTC; CDR3: CASSQERPTYQETQYF; J: TRBJ2-5; size: few; D: NA; V: TRBV4-1